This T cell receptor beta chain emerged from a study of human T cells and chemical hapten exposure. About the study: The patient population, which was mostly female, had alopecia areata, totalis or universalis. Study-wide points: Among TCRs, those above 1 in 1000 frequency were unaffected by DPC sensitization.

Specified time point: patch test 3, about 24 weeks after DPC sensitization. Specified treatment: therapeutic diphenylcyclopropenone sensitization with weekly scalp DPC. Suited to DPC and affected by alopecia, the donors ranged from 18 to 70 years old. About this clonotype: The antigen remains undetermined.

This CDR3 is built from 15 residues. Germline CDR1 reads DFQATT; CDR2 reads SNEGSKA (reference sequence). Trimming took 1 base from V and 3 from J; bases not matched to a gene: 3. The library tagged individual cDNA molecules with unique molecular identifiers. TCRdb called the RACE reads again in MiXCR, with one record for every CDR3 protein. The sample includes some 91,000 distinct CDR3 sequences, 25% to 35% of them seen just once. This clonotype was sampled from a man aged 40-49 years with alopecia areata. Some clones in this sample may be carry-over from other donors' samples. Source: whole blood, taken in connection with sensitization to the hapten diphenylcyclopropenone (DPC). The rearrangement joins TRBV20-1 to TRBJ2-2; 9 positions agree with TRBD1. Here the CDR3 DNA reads TGCAGTGCTAGAGTGGGACAGGGCCACACCGGGGAGCTGTTTTTT. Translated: CSARVGQGHTGELFF.